This TCR beta chain was retrieved from a study of blood T cell repertoires in COVID-19. The table came from immunoSEQ multiplex PCR; TCRdb's copy has only in-frame clones and leaves some out. The profile shows 200,000 or so clones, approximately 90% of them singletons. Germline CDR1 reads KGHDR; CDR2 reads SFDVKD. V lost 3 bases, J lost 5 bases, and 9 bases stayed unmatched. The length of the CDR3 is 17 residues. This TCR was recovered from a woman aged 35 to 49 with acute COVID-19. The source material was PBMCs or T cells enriched from blood (not recorded which). This chain connects TRBV24-1 to TRBJ2-2; 9 bases fit TRBD1. The CDR3 nucleotides are TGTGCCACCAGTGATCCGTATGGGACAGGGCGAACCGGGGAGCTGTTTTTT. As protein: CATSDPYGTGRTGELFF.